This TCR beta chain was sequenced for a study of cytomegalovirus exposure and HLA in healthy donors. This clone was observed a handful of times. 60 Vbeta and 13 Jbeta primers were used in PCR. The repertoire was sequenced with immunoSEQ multiplex PCR; TCRdb's copy has only in-frame clones and lacks some. The sample contains fewer than 150,000 clones, 60% to 85% of which appear only once. This TCR derives from a male donor in good health and CMV-seronegative. Sequencing used PBMCs.

The CDR3 nucleotides are TGTGCCAGCAGCTCCGGACTAGATTTAAACGAGCAGTACTTC. The encoded protein is CASSSGLDLNEQYF. This chain connects TRBV11-2 to TRBJ2-7; TRBD2 aligns across 7 bases. The CDR3 covers 14 residues. Germline V lookup: CDR1 SGHAT, CDR2 FQNNGV. Trimming cost V 4 bases and J 5 bases; bases outside gene matches: 8.